This passage covers 18 T cell receptor beta chains from one sample sequenced in a study of control samples from healthy donors and cancer patients. The data were produced by immunoSEQ multiplex PCR, yet TCRdb's version contains in-frame clones alone and is incomplete. The sample holds 90,000 to 95,000 clones; approximately 80% are singletons and the top ten take more than 15%. Sequenced input: blood. The receptors come from a man aged 30-40 years in good health.

This clone was found a few times. This sequence joins TRBV6-2 or TRBV6-3 and TRBJ2-7; TRBD2 matches 9 bases. The germline gives CDR1 MNHEY, CDR2 SVGEGT. V shed 2 bases, J shed 4 bases, and the junction held 6 bases outside the gene matches. This CDR3 has 15 amino acids. The CDR3 is CASSYLAGTIYEQYF. CDR3 sequence (DNA): TGTGCCAGCAGTTACCTAGCGGGGACTATTTACGAGCAGTACTTC.

On this clone: An end of the junction differs from the germline gene, which may be a read error. The rearrangement links TRBV4-2 to TRBJ1-1; D is possibly TRBD1 (6 bases). This CDR3 is built from 11 residues. Germline V CDR1 and CDR2: LGHNA, YNFKEQ. This chain's CDR3 is CAGSPGQEAFF. The CDR3 coding sequence is TGTGCCGGCAGCCCCGGACAGGAAGCTTTCTTT.

This clone turned up a few times. The chain combines TRBV19 with TRBJ1-5; D remains ambiguous. CDR3 length: 14 residues. V lost 5 bases and J 3 bases, leaving 11 bases between the germline ends. CDR1 is LNHDA, CDR2 SQIVND, per germline (reference sequence). The CDR3 spells CASSRGYDNQPQHF. CDR3 DNA sequence: TGTGCCAGTAGTCGTGGCTACGACAATCAGCCCCAGCATTTT. The full variable domain, rest sourced from reference TRBV19 and TRBJ1-5, is DGGITQSPKYLFRKEGQNVTLSCEQNLNHDAMYWYRQDPGQGLRLIYYSQIVNDFQKGDIAEGYSVSREKKESFPLTVTSAQKNPTAFYLCASSRGYDNQPQHFGDGTRLSIL.

This clone is a singleton in its sample. The chain carries TRBV5-5 and TRBJ1-1; D gene unclear. From germline, CDR1 is SGHKS and CDR2 YYEKEE (reference sequence). The CDR3 is made up of 13 amino acids. Trimming took 0 bases from V and 2 from J, leaving 5 bases between them. The CDR3 DNA reads TGTGCCAGCAGCTTGGAAGCTAACACTGAAGCTTTCTTT. Protein sequence: CASSLEANTEAFF. Variable domain in full (rest from reference TRBV5-5 and TRBJ1-1): DAGVTQSPTHLIKTRGQQVTLRCSPISGHKSVSWYQQVLGQGPQFIFQYYEKEERGRGNFPDRFSARQFPNYSSELNVNALLLGDSALYLCASSLEANTEAFFGQGTRLTVV.

This clone was counted between two and nine times. The V gene is TRBV27, the J gene TRBJ2-3, with D perhaps given as TRBD1 or TRBD2 (6 bases each). CDR1 is MNHEY, CDR2 SMNVEV, per germline (reference sequence). V lost 5 bases, J lost 3 bases, and 15 bases lay in between. There are 15 residues in the CDR3. In DNA form, the CDR3 reads TGTGCCAGCAGTCCCCGGAGGGGGTTGACAGATACGCAGTATTTT. Translation: CASSPRRGLTDTQYF.

J is TRBJ2-1 and V is TRBV5-1; TRBD1 matches 9 bases. CDR1 and CDR2 (germline): SGHRS, YFSETQ. This CDR3 is 15 amino acids long. J was trimmed by 5 bases and V by 3 bases; bases with no gene match: 6. CDR3 protein: CASSSPGTGNNEQFF. CDR3 coding DNA: TGCGCCAGCAGCTCACCCGGGACAGGGAACAATGAGCAGTTCTTC.

This clone was seen a few times. V gene TRBV5-4 combines with J gene TRBJ2-2, with TRBD2 as a possible D gene (5 bases). The ends were cut back, 0 bases at V and 9 bases at J, with 18 bases in the middle. Germline V gene data show CDR1 as SGHNT and CDR2 as YYREEE (reference sequence). CDR3 length: 16 residues. DNA for the CDR3: TGTGCCAGCAGCTTGGGTGGGAGCCCCACGGTGCGGGAGCTGTTTTTT. Protein sequence: CASSLGGSPTVRELFF.

The chain uses TRBV6-5 and TRBJ2-2, with 9 bases that match TRBD1. Trimming removed 6 bases from V and 2 bases from J; junction bases left unmatched: 4. This CDR3 spans 15 amino acids. Germline CDR1 is MNHEY and CDR2 is SVGAGI. The CDR3 DNA reads TGTGCCAGCAGGCGACAGGGGGTTAACACCGGGGAGCTGTTTTTT. Amino acid sequence: CASRRQGVNTGELFF.

The chain has TRBV7-2 and TRBJ2-1, with D possibly TRBD1 on 6 matching bases. The CDR3 extends over 13 amino acids. Germline V gene sequence: CDR1 SGHTA, CDR2 FQGNSA. V was cut by 4 bases and J by 3 bases, with 7 bases left in between. DNA of the CDR3: TGTGCCAGCAGCTCGGACAGCTACAATGAGCAGTTCTTC. The encoded protein is CASSSDSYNEQFF.

The V and J genes are TRBV5-5 and TRBJ1-5; D gene unclear. The V gene's germline CDR1 is SGHKS and CDR2 YYEKEE (reference sequence). The CDR3 covers 15 residues. V was cut by 1 base and J by 0 bases, with 8 bases left in between. The CDR3 sequence: CASSLQAHSNQPQHF. The CDR3, as DNA: TGTGCCAGCAGCTTGCAGGCACATAGCAATCAGCCCCAGCATTTT.

The chain employs TRBV6-5 and TRBJ2-3; 8 nucleotides align to TRBD2. This CDR3 region has 15 residues. The V segment lost 7 bases and the J segment 4 bases; nucleotides outside the gene matches: 10. Germline CDR1 reads MNHEY; CDR2 reads SVGAGI. CDR3 sequence reads: CASIQEAGGPDTQYF. DNA of the CDR3: TGTGCCAGCATCCAGGAGGCGGGGGGCCCAGATACGCAGTATTTT.

This chain links TRBV5-6 with TRBJ1-3; 7 nucleotides agree with TRBD1. Germline V lookup: CDR1 SGHDT, CDR2 YYEEEE. CDR3 size: 16 residues. The V and J ends lost 4 bases and 3 bases, in that order; junction bases with no gene match: 10. The CDR3, as DNA: TGTGCCAGCAGCCTAAGACAGGGCGCGTATGGAAACACCATATATTTT. It encodes CASSLRQGAYGNTIYF.

V usage is TRBV24-1 and J usage is TRBJ2-2, with 7 bases identical to TRBD1. CDR1 and CDR2 (germline): KGHDR, SFDVKD. The CDR3 sequence is 18 residues long. V lost 0 bases to trimming and J lost 0 bases; unmatched junction nucleotides: 6. The CDR3 region has the DNA TGTGCCACCAGTGATTTGGTCGTGAGGGGGCCGAACACCGGGGAGCTGTTTTTT. It yields the protein CATSDLVVRGPNTGELFF.

This clone has only one observation. Here the CDR3 DNA reads TGTGCCAGTAGTATAGGTCGTAGGTTCACCGGGGAGCTGTTTTTT. Translating gives CASSIGRRFTGELFF. J is TRBJ2-2 and V is TRBV19, with D hard to call. Germline assignment: CDR1 LNHDA and CDR2 SQIVND (reference sequence). V was shortened by 1 base and J by 4 bases, with 10 bases between the two germline ends. The CDR3 runs 15 residues. The complete variable domain, with remaining parts taken from reference TRBV19 and TRBJ2-2, reads DGGITQSPKYLFRKEGQNVTLSCEQNLNHDAMYWYRQDPGQGLRLIYYSQIVNDFQKGDIAEGYSVSREKKESFPLTVTSAQKNPTAFYLCASSIGRRFTGELFFGEGSRLTVL.

The chain couples TRBV12-5 to TRBJ2-3; D is perhaps TRBD2 (6 bases). CDR1 is LGHNT and CDR2 is FRNRAP in the germline V gene. V dropped 6 bases and J dropped 2 bases, with 15 bases sitting between them. This CDR3 region has 15 residues. This chain's CDR3 is CASGGGDFTTDTQYF. For the CDR3, the DNA is TGTGCTAGTGGCGGAGGGGACTTCACCACAGATACGCAGTATTTT.

This clone was seen only once. The chain combines TRBV30 with TRBJ1-2, with D possibly matching TRBD1 (5 bases). V was shortened by 0 bases and J by 5 bases, with 10 bases between the two germline ends. Germline CDR1 GTSNPN, CDR2 SVGIG (reference sequence). This CDR3 has 13 residues. The CDR3 here is CAWSVTGPYGYTF. CDR3 nucleotide sequence: TGTGCCTGGAGTGTTACAGGTCCATATGGCTACACCTTC.

The CDR3 is CAWGTWTTNTGELFF. In DNA form, the CDR3 reads TGTGCCTGGGGGACCTGGACAACGAACACCGGGGAGCTGTTTTTT. The genes are TRBV30 and TRBJ2-2; D assignment may be TRBD1 or TRBD2 (5 bases each). Trimming removed 5 bases at V and 0 bases at J, with 13 bases between. Germline CDR1 reads GTSNPN; CDR2 reads SVGIG (reference sequence). This CDR3 comprises 15 residues.

Comment on this clone: Other DNA sequences of this sample code for an identical CDR3. This chain links TRBV5-1 with TRBJ1-6; TRBD1 matches 7 bases. Germline V gives CDR1 SGHRS, CDR2 YFSETQ. V lost 1 base to trimming and J lost 7 bases; unmatched junction nucleotides: 2. The CDR3 contains 14 residues. The CDR3 coding sequence is TGCGCCAGCAGCTTGACAGGGGACAATTCACCCCTCCACTTT. Protein sequence: CASSLTGDNSPLHF.